This T cell receptor (beta chain) was captured by sequencing in a study of CXCR3-negative and CXCR3-positive naive CD8 T cells (dated by TCRdb to between 2018 and 2020). For context, the study as a whole: In total, approximately 130 million TRB reads were obtained, or roughly 1.5 +/- 0.3 million reads per library. The diversity and physicochemical repertoire analyses included ten to eleven donors pooled from two independent experiments. Naive subsets from a handful of donors and memory cells from 3 donors were included in the TRBV-TRBJ cluster analysis. What the authors observed across the whole study: Naive CXCR3-negative and CXCR3-positive cells from the same donor showed similar TRBV-TRBJ usage, whereas memory cells showed distinct patterns. Repertoire diversity was comparably high in both naive subsets but much lower in memory CD8+ T cells. Freshly isolated PBMCs were used for most assays because CXCR3 expression went down partially after cryopreservation. TRB CDR3s from CXCR3-positive naive cells showed higher hydrophobicity (lower Kidera factor 4), lower energy, and higher strength and volume indices than CXCR3-negative naive cells. Because surface CD5, which is linked to self-reactivity in mice, was comparable between the naive subsets, TCR interaction strength was also inferred from TRB CDR3 physicochemical properties.

Each CD8+ T cell subset was flow-sorted in triplicate, with fewer than 350,000 cells per subset placed directly into RLT lysis buffer. Naive CD8+ T cells were defined stringently as CD45RO-CCR7+CD27+CD95- to exclude memory contaminants. Peripheral blood mononuclear cells were isolated from buffy coats using standard density gradient centrifugation. Naive CXCR3-negative and CXCR3-positive CD8+ T cells were flow-sorted on a FACSAria III. Total RNA was extracted from sorted cells with an RNeasy Mini Kit. Sequencing instrument: NextSeq 550. The Human TCR Profiling Kit (MiLaboratory) was used to make UMI-labeled 5' RACE TRB cDNA libraries. cDNA synthesis used the entire amount of extracted RNA, and PCR amplification then used the entire amount of cDNA produced. Libraries were prepared in parallel with an identical number of PCR cycles. Per the authors' processing: With a requirement of at least two reads per UMI, MIGEC and MiXCR extracted about 49,000 +/- 11,000 unique UMI-labeled TRB cDNA molecules per library. Each library averaged 40,000 +/- 10,000 functional in-frame TRB CDR3 nucleotide clonotypes without stop codons. After each sample was downsampled to 5000 UMI-labeled TRB molecules, VDJtools was used to calculate diversity metrics such as normalized Shannon-Wiener and Chao1. VDJtools was used to calculate clonotype-size-weighted physicochemical properties of the central five CDR3 residues, namely interaction energy, strength, volume and Kidera factor 4. Once TCRdb had reprocessed the reads, it stored one entry per CDR3 protein sequence and supplied no DNA. The V and J calls here are based on TCRdb, not the publication. This sample's table carries about 98,000 distinct CDR3 sequences. Around 1% of the sample belongs to the ten largest clones.

In the germline V gene (reference sequence), CDR1 corresponds to LGHDT and CDR2 to YNNKEL. Its CDR3 holds 17 amino acids, cysteine through phenylalanine. DNA was not recorded. Remarks on this clonotype: There is no known antigen for this receptor.

The material sequenced was naive CXCR3+ CD8+ T cells from blood. What the cell subset or site label conveys for this sample: CD45RO-CCR7+CD27+CD95- naive CD8+ T cells expressing CXCR3 (TNR3+). This clonotype originated in a human donor in good health. Some clones in this sample may be carry-over from other donors' samples. The chain is encoded by TRBV3-1 joined to TRBJ2-2. This receptor has the CDR3 CASSQDITWRNTGELFF.